The rows below give T cell receptor beta chains drawn from one sample of a study of blood T cells in healthy people across ages. TCRdb ran MiXCR on the 5' RACE reads and lists one entry per CDR3 protein. This table holds about 670,000 distinct CDR3 sequences, around two fifths found once. Sequencing used blood. Receptors originate from an elderly man in good health. The CDR3 runs from the conserved cysteine through the conserved F or W. D genes are given only for firm matches. Rows may omit the clone size; those that give it use once, few, many or a size class.

d_gene,abundance,len,j_gene,v_gene,CDR3aa,CDR3nt
NA,NA,16,TRBJ2-6,TRBV6-2/TRBV6-3,CASCYLGRAGANVLTF,TGTGCCAGCTGTTACCTCGGACGGGCTGGGGCCAACGTCCTGACTTTC
NA,many,13,TRBJ2-5,TRBV7-3,CASSLRSMETQYF,TGTGCCAGCAGCCTTAGATCTATGGAGACCCAGTACTTC
NA,NA,13,TRBJ2-2,TRBV10-1,CASRGANTGELFF,TGCGCCAGCAGAGGAGCGAACACCGGGGAGCTGTTTTTT
TRBD2,NA,15,TRBJ2-1,TRBV24-1,CATSDFAGGRNEQFF,TGTGCCACCAGTGATTTCGCGGGGGGGCGTAATGAGCAGTTCTTC
NA,many,15,TRBJ2-7,TRBV7-2,CASSSRAGTFYEQYF,TGTGCCAGCAGCTCCCGGGCCGGGACTTTCTACGAGCAGTACTTC
NA,many,14,TRBJ2-1,TRBV20-1,CSAPLGASYNEQFF,TGCAGTGCCCCCCTGGGGGCCTCCTACAATGAGCAGTTCTTC
NA,many,13,TRBJ2-5,TRBV10-3,CAISGQSQETQYF,TGTGCCATCAGCGGACAGTCCCAAGAGACCCAGTACTTC
NA,few,14,TRBJ1-1,TRBV11-2,CASSLVRGTTEAFF,TGTGCCAGCAGCTTAGTGCGGGGGACTACTGAAGCTTTCTTT
TRBD1,few,13,TRBJ1-1,TRBV29-1,CSVERDSRKRAFF,TGCAGCGTTGAGAGGGACAGTCGAAAACGGGCTTTCTTT
NA,NA,13,TRBJ2-5,TRBV10-2,CASSAQGKETQYF,TGCGCCAGCAGTGCACAGGGCAAGGAGACCCAGTACTTC
TRBD1,NA,15,TRBJ1-2,TRBV29-1,CSVEDRDRGYYGYTF,TGCAGCGTTGAAGACCGGGACAGGGGGTACTATGGCTACACCTTC
NA,few,14,TRBJ2-2,TRBV12-3/TRBV12-4,CASSLRTNTGELFF,TGTGCCAGCAGTCTGCGGACGAACACCGGGGAGCTGTTTTTT
TRBD2,NA,17,TRBJ2-1,TRBV6-1,CASSVTSGSIMANEQFF,TGTGCCAGCAGTGTAACTAGCGGGAGTATAATGGCGAATGAGCAGTTCTTC
NA,few,14,TRBJ2-4,TRBV6-2/TRBV6-3,CASDGCGTKNIQYF,TGTGCCAGCGACGGGTGTGGGACCAAAAACATTCAGTACTTC
NA,NA,13,TRBJ1-1,TRBV6-1,CASHQGVNTEAFF,TGTGCCAGTCACCAAGGGGTAAACACTGAAGCTTTCTTT
NA,few,11,TRBJ2-7,TRBV30,CAGSPGYEQYF,TGTGCCGGGAGTCCAGGGTACGAGCAGTACTTC
NA,NA,15,TRBJ2-4,TRBV6-2/TRBV6-3,CASSSGGLAKNIQYF,TGTGCCAGCAGTTCTGGGGGTCTAGCCAAAAACATTCAGTACTTC
NA,NA,15,TRBJ1-1,TRBV12-5,CASSRQAGTDTEAFF,TGTGCTAGTTCTCGTCAAGCAGGTACGGACACTGAAGCTTTCTTT
NA,few,13,TRBJ2-5,TRBV5-5,CASSWGSDNEQYF,TGTGCCAGCAGCTGGGGAAGTGACAATGAGCAGTACTTC
TRBD1,NA,16,TRBJ2-5,TRBV3-1,CASSQLGTGAMKTQYF,TGTGCCAGCAGCCAACTGGGGACAGGGGCTATGAAGACCCAGTACTTC
NA,few,13,TRBJ1-2,TRBV12-3/TRBV12-4,CASSPPGIRGYTF,TGTGCCAGCAGCCCCCCCGGTATCCGTGGCTACACCTTC
NA,NA,12,TRBJ2-1,TRBV20-1,CSAHQGGNEQFF,TGCAGTGCTCATCAAGGAGGCAATGAGCAGTTCTTC
NA,NA,15,TRBJ2-1,TRBV9,CASSVLGATDNEQFF,TGTGCCAGCAGCGTCCTTGGGGCAACGGACAATGAGCAGTTCTTC
TRBD1,NA,14,TRBJ1-1,TRBV6-1,CASSDRGANTEAFF,TGTGCCAGCAGCGACAGGGGGGCGAACACTGAAGCTTTCTTT